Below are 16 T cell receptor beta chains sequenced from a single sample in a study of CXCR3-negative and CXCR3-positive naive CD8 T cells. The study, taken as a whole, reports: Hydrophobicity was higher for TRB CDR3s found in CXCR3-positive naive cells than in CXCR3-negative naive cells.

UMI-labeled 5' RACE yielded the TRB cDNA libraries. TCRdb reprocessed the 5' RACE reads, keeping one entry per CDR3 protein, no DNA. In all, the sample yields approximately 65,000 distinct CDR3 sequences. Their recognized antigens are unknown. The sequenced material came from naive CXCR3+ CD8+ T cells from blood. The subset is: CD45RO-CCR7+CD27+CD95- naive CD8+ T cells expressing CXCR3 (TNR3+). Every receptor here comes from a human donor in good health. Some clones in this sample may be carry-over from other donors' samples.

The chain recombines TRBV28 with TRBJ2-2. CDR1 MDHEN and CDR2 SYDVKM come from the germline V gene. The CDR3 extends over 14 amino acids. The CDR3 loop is CASSRRQNTGELFF.

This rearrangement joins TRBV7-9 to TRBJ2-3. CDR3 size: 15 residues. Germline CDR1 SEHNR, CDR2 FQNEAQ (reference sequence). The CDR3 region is CASSLGLLSTDTQYF.

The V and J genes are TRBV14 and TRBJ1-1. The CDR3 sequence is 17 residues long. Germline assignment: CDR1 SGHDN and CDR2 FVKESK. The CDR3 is CASSQVQQARGGTEAFF.

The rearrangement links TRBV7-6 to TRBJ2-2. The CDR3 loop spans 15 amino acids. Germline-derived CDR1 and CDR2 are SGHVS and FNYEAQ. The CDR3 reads CARRPYRINTGELFF.

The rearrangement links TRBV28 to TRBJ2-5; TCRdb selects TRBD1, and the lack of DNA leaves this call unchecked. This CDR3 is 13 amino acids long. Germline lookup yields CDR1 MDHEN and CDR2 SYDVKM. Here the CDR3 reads CASGRGYQETQYF.

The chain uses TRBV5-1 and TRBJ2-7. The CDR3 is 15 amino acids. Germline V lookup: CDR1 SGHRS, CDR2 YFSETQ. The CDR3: CASSLGADSSYEQYF.

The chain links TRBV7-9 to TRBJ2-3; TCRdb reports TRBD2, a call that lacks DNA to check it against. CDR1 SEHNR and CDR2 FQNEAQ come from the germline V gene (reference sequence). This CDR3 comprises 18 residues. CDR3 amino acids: CASNPLGAGDSGTDTQYF.

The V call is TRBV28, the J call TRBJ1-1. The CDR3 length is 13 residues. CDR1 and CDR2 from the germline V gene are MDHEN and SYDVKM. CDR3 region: CAIGLGPLAEAFF.

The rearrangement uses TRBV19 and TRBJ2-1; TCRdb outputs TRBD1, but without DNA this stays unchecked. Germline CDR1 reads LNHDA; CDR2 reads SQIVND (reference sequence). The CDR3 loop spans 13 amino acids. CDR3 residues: CASSISRGNEQFF.

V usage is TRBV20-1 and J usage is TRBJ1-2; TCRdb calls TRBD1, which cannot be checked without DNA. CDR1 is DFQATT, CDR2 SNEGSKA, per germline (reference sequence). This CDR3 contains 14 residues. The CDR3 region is CSARFLAGGDGYTF.

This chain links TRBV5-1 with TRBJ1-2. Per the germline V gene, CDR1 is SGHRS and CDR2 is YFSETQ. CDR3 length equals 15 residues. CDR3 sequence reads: CASSTHSQQPYGYTF. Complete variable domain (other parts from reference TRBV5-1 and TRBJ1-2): KAGVTQTPRYLIKTRGQQVTLSCSPISGHRSVSWYQQTPGQGLQFLFEYFSETQRNKGNFPGRFSGRQFSNSRSEMNVSTLELGDSALYLCASSTHSQQPYGYTFGSGTRLTVV.

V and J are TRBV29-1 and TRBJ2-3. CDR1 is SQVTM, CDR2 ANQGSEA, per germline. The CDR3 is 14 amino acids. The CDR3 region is CSVMAGDSTDTQYF.

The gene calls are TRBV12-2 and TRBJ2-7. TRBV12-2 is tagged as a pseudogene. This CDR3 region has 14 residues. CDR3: CASRGRGRCYEQYF.

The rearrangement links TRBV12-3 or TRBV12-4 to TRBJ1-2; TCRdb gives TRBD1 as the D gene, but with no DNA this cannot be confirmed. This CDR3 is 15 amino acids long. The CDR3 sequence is CASTQDPTVRYGYTF.

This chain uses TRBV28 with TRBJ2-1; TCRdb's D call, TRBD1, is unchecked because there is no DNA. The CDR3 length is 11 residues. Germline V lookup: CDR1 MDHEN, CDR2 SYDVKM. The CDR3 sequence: CASSLGGEQFF.

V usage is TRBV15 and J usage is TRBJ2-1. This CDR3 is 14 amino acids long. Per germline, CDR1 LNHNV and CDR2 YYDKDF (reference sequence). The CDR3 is CATSGPSSYNEQFF.